This T cell receptor beta chain was profiled in a study of blood T cell repertoires in COVID-19. Turning to the study itself: COVID-19 samples collected from the United States, Italy and Spain covered acute and convalescent phases. T cells, B-cell-depleted T cells, or PBMCs supplied cDNA or gDNA.

As processed by the authors: Cell counts per sample came from amplifying reference gene primers. This table comes from immunoSEQ multiplex PCR, and its TCRdb copy is limited to in-frame clones, with some not included. V and J calls plus clone size are reproduced from that table; the DNA served to infer D and trimming. The sample contains a few hundred thousand clones, approximately 85% of which appear only once. V shed 6 bases and J 4 bases; nucleotides not matched to a gene: 9. The germline V gene has CDR1 MNHEY and CDR2 SVGAGI. CDR3 length: 15 residues. This chain joins TRBV6-5 and TRBJ2-7; 10 nucleotides align to TRBD2. Sample: peripheral blood. The TCR was taken from a human donor in a cohort sampled during active COVID-19. CDR3 coding DNA: TGTGCCAGCAGGAGAGCGGGGGGGCGGTTGTACGAGCAGTACTTC. This sequence encodes CASRRAGGRLYEQYF.